The present T cell receptor (beta chain) was sequenced within a study of OX40 agonist ivuxolimab in advanced cancers. Study-wide results and caveats: Also showing low normalized T-cell clonal expansion were some of the nonresponders.

The CDR3 totals 17 residues. V gave up 2 bases and J gave up 5 bases; unmatched junction bases: 10. Germline V gene lookup returns CDR1 SGHRS and CDR2 YFSETQ. A note on this clone: What it recognizes is unknown.

Measured with immunoSEQ multiplex PCR; TCRdb has only the in-frame clones, and not every one. The table lists about 54,000 clones, about 81% of them singletons, with about 0.74% in the top ten. The chain couples TRBV5-1 to TRBJ2-5; the match to TRBD2 covers 12 bases. The sequence was collected from an adult with an advanced solid tumor such as melanoma, head and neck, liver or kidney cancer. Specimen: CD4+ or CD8+ T cells sorted from blood, collected in a trial of the OX40 agonist ivuxolimab. The CDR3 protein is CASSLGPSGGAWETQYF. CDR3 sequence (DNA): TGCGCCAGCAGCTTAGGACCTAGCGGGGGGGCCTGGGAGACCCAGTACTTC.